This T cell receptor (beta chain) was sequenced during a study of T cells in Graves' hyperthyroidism and ophthalmopathy. Study findings and constraints: Ophthalmopathy and stable hyperthyroidism were separated by a 13 V-J model.

Diagnosis relied on clinical symptoms, serum thyroxine and TRAb, thyroid ultrasound and orbital computed tomography. Amplification targeted TCR beta CDR3 regions from RNA transcripts. A set of HTBI primers served as the primers for a first-round RT-PCR of the TCR CDR3. Via MiXCR, TCRdb re-called the multiplex PCR reads, giving one row per CDR3 protein. The data show fewer than 600,000 distinct CDR3 sequences, 14% seen once. In germline, CDR1 is SGDLS, CDR2 YYNGEE. V shed 4 bases and J 6 bases; nucleotides not matched to a gene: 8. The CDR3 has 15 residues. In the case of this clonotype: Its antigen remains unknown.

This chain links TRBV9 with TRBJ2-1, with 9 bases aligning to TRBD2. The sequenced sample consisted of blood. The sequence derives from a middle-aged woman with Graves' hyperthyroidism. The chain's CDR3 is CASSMGGGRVNEQFF. The CDR3 DNA reads as TGTGCCAGCAGCATGGGTGGCGGGAGGGTCAATGAGCAGTTCTTC.